One sample yielded the 26 T cell receptor beta chains listed below, sequenced in a study of beta chain features in type 1 diabetes. Whole-study results and caveats: Significant though moderate, a shortening of TCRB CDR3s appeared in all four CD4+ subsets of Type 1 diabetes patients.

Of the isolated RNA, all was reverse transcribed, and so the sequenced material was expressed TCRB transcripts. Profiled with immunoSEQ multiplex PCR; TCRdb holds only in-frame clones, not every one. The sample holds some 140,000 clones, about 10% seen once. Their antigens remain unidentified. Specimen: central memory CD4+ T cells from blood. Receptors were obtained from a man aged 25-45 years with type 1 diabetes.

V is TRBV7-2 and J is TRBJ1-2; D is undetermined. V was clipped by 4 bases and J by 7 bases, with 7 bases between them. Germline V gene sequence: CDR1 SGHTA, CDR2 FQGNSA. This CDR3 region has 11 residues. CDR3 region: CASSSYRGYTF. Written as DNA, the CDR3 is TGTGCCAGCAGCTCTTATCGTGGCTACACCTTC.

This chain links TRBV9 with TRBJ2-5; TRBD2 matches 8 bases. Trimming removed 0 bases from V and 3 bases from J; junction bases left unmatched: 13. CDR1 is SGDLS and CDR2 is YYNGEE in the germline V gene. This CDR3 contains 18 residues. The CDR3 bases are TGTGCCAGCAGCGTAGCCCCTCGGTCTAGCGGGTACGAAGAGACCCAGTACTTC. The encoded protein is CASSVAPRSSGYEETQYF. The whole variable domain, filled in from reference TRBV9 and TRBJ2-5, reads DSGVTQTPKHLITATGQRVTLRCSPRSGDLSVYWYQQSLDQGLQFLIQYYNGEERAKGNILERFSAQQFPDLHSELNLSSLELGDSALYFCASSVAPRSSGYEETQYFGPGTRLLVL.

This chain connects TRBV4-3 to TRBJ2-5; D is possibly TRBD2 (5 bases). The V and J ends lost 0 bases and 3 bases respectively, with 11 bases between them. The CDR3 runs to 15 residues. Germline assignment: CDR1 LGHNA and CDR2 YSLEER. For the CDR3, the DNA is TGCGCCAGCAGCCAAGATGGAGGCACCGAAGAGACCCAGTACTTC. Protein sequence: CASSQDGGTEETQYF.

This chain joins TRBV7-9 and TRBJ1-2, with D possibly matching TRBD1 (5 bases). Trimming removed 5 bases from V and 3 bases from J, with 10 bases in between. CDR3 length equals 13 residues. The germline V gene has CDR1 SEHNR and CDR2 FQNEAQ (reference sequence). The CDR3 region has the DNA TGTGCCAGCAGCAGGGGAAGAGACTATGGCTACACCTTC. This gives the protein CASSRGRDYGYTF.

This sequence joins TRBV18 and TRBJ2-3, with a weak D call TRBD1 (5 bases). This CDR3 is built from 14 residues. Trimming shortened V by 4 bases and J by 6 bases, and 14 bases separated the two germline ends. Germline loops: CDR1 KGHSH, CDR2 LQKENI. DNA for the CDR3: TGTGCCAGCTCACTGCAGGGCGAAGAGGATACGCAGTATTTT. This translates into CASSLQGEEDTQYF.

The chain couples TRBV11-2 to TRBJ2-7; D may be TRBD1 (5 bases). The CDR3 contains 14 residues. Germline V gives CDR1 SGHAT, CDR2 FQNNGV. The germline V and J ends were trimmed by 0 bases and 0 bases, with 6 bases remaining between them. The CDR3 here is CASSLEQASYEQYF. The CDR3, as DNA: TGTGCCAGCAGCTTAGAACAGGCCTCCTACGAGCAGTACTTC.

The V and J genes are TRBV4-1 and TRBJ2-7; the D gene is possibly TRBD1 (6 bases). The CDR3 runs to 16 residues. CDR1 is MGHRA, CDR2 YSYEKL, per germline. Trimming removed 3 bases from V and 2 bases from J, with 17 bases in between. In nucleotides, the CDR3 is TGCGCCAGCAGCCACCTGGACAGACCTGGGACCTACGAGCAGTACTTC. It codes for CASSHLDRPGTYEQYF.

The chain employs TRBV5-4 and TRBJ2-7, with TRBD2 matching 14 bases. Trimming at V came to 4 bases and at J to 9 bases, leaving 6 bases not matched to a gene. Per germline, CDR1 SGHNT and CDR2 YYREEE (reference sequence). The CDR3 loop spans 14 amino acids. CDR3 nucleotide sequence: TGTGCCAGCAGCGCGGGACTAGCGGGGGACGCGCAGTACTTC. As protein: CASSAGLAGDAQYF.

This clone occurred a few times. The chain carries TRBV18 and TRBJ2-7; a possible D gene is TRBD1 (5 bases). Germline lookup yields CDR1 KGHSH and CDR2 LQKENI. V lost 0 bases and J 1 base, leaving 7 bases between the germline ends. This CDR3 comprises 14 residues. CDR3 loop: CASSPPGRSYEQYF. The CDR3 region has the DNA TGTGCCAGCTCACCACCGGGGCGTTCCTACGAGCAGTACTTC.

In this sample, this clone turned up a few times. The chain joins TRBV4-3 to TRBJ1-6; 8 nucleotides align to TRBD1. Germline values: CDR1 LGHNA, CDR2 YSLEER. The junction had 9 bases not matched to a gene; V was cut back by 2 bases and J by 6 bases. This CDR3 region has 17 residues. The CDR3 coding sequence is TGCGCCAGCAGCCAATCGCCCATGGGACAGGTTAATTCACCCCTCCACTTT. Translation gives CASSQSPMGQVNSPLHF.

V and J are TRBV6-1 and TRBJ2-3; 8 positions match TRBD2. The CDR3 has 15 amino acids. Losses at the gene ends were 4 bases for V and 4 bases for J; bases not matched to a gene: 7. Germline V gene data show CDR1 as MNHNS and CDR2 as SASEGT. The CDR3 DNA is TGTGCCAGCAGTGTCCGGGACGGGGGGGCAGATACGCAGTATTTT. Protein product: CASSVRDGGADTQYF.

The V and J genes are TRBV9 and TRBJ1-3; D not certain. The CDR3 contains 14 residues. Per germline, CDR1 SGDLS and CDR2 YYNGEE. V shed 0 bases and J shed 4 bases, with 8 bases lying between them. Here the CDR3 DNA reads TGTGCCAGCAGCGTAGCGGCGGGCGGAAACACCATATATTTT. As protein: CASSVAAGGNTIYF. Full variable domain (remainder filled in from reference TRBV9 and TRBJ1-3): DSGVTQTPKHLITATGQRVTLRCSPRSGDLSVYWYQQSLDQGLQFLIQYYNGEERAKGNILERFSAQQFPDLHSELNLSSLELGDSALYFCASSVAAGGNTIYFGEGSWLTVV.

The chain uses TRBV4-1 and TRBJ1-1; maybe TRBD1 (5 bases). Trimming left V 4 bases short and J 0 bases short, with 12 bases between. The CDR3 runs 15 residues. In germline, CDR1 is MGHRA, CDR2 YSYEKL. In DNA form, the CDR3 reads TGCGCCAGCAGCCGCCCAAAGACAGTGAACACTGAAGCTTTCTTT. It codes for CASSRPKTVNTEAFF.

This clone came up a few times. Written as DNA, the CDR3 is TGTGCCTGGAGTGTCGGGACTAGCGGGTCGGGGGATACGCAGTATTTT. This translates into CAWSVGTSGSGDTQYF. This sequence joins TRBV30 and TRBJ2-3; 12 bases are shared with TRBD2. CDR1 and CDR2 from the germline V gene are GTSNPN and SVGIG (reference sequence). V lost 0 bases, J lost 6 bases, and 7 bases stayed unmatched. This CDR3 region has 16 residues.

The chain has TRBV2 and TRBJ2-7, with 7 bases matching TRBD1. The length of the CDR3 is 12 residues. Germline V gene sequence: CDR1 SNHLY, CDR2 FYNNEI. J lost 4 bases, V lost 5 bases, and 2 bases had no gene match. The CDR3 DNA is TGTGCCAGCAGTCAGGACAGGTACGAGCAGTACTTC. It specifies CASSQDRYEQYF.

The table lists this clone with a few counts. The J gene is TRBJ2-7, the V gene TRBV7-2; no definite D call. The V gene lost 1 base and the J gene lost 0 bases, with 10 bases spanning the gap. This CDR3 has 15 amino acids. Germline lookup yields CDR1 SGHTA and CDR2 FQGNSA. The CDR3 loop is CASSLVGSYSYEQYF. CDR3 coding DNA: TGTGCCAGCAGCTTAGTGGGCAGTTACTCCTACGAGCAGTACTTC.

There are a few counts of this clone. The V call is TRBV7-2, the J call TRBJ1-3, with TRBD1 as a possible D gene (6 bases). V was cut by 5 bases and J by 0 bases, with 14 bases left in between. The CDR3 contains 16 residues. The germline gives CDR1 SGHTA, CDR2 FQGNSA. The CDR3 DNA follows: TGTGCCAGCAGCACGACTGGACAGTCCTCTGGAAACACCATATATTTT. Protein: CASSTTGQSSGNTIYF.

This clone was counted a few times. The gene calls are TRBV12-5 and TRBJ2-4; the D gene is possibly TRBD2 (5 bases). CDR1 is LGHNT and CDR2 is FRNRAP in the germline V gene. The CDR3 covers 13 residues. With 7 bases removed from V and 7 bases from J, the gap between germline ends came to 14 bases. This CDR3 is CASAHPGMNIQYF. Written as DNA, the CDR3 is TGTGCTAGTGCCCATCCGGGGATGAACATTCAGTACTTC.

This clone appeared a few times. The chain employs TRBV19 and TRBJ2-3; TRBD1 agrees at 8 bases. The CDR3 has 14 amino acids. Germline V gene data show CDR1 as LNHDA and CDR2 as SQIVND (reference sequence). The V and J ends lost 3 bases and 4 bases, in that order; junction bases with no gene match: 3. The CDR3 nucleotides are TGTGCCAGTAGTATGGACAGGGTTGCAGATACGCAGTATTTT. Its protein is CASSMDRVADTQYF.

This chain joins TRBV5-1 and TRBJ2-2; D not certain. The germline gives CDR1 SGHRS, CDR2 YFSETQ. The CDR3 is made up of 13 amino acids. The V end lost 2 bases, the J end lost 4 bases, and 6 bases lay between the germline ends. CDR3 sequence (DNA): TGCGCCAGCAGCTTCGACTTCACCGGGGAGCTGTTTTTT. Translated: CASSFDFTGELFF.

This rearrangement joins TRBV27 to TRBJ2-5, with D possibly TRBD1 on 6 matching bases. This CDR3 has 14 residues. Germline V lookup: CDR1 MNHEY, CDR2 SMNVEV (reference sequence). Trimming removed 6 bases from V and 0 bases from J, with 11 bases in between. The CDR3: CASSPTGHQETQYF. CDR3 coding DNA: TGTGCCAGCAGCCCGACAGGACACCAAGAGACCCAGTACTTC.

This clone was recorded a few times. The CDR3 protein is CAVSPTSGGANEQFF. CDR3 coding DNA: TGTGCCGTCAGCCCGACTAGCGGGGGGGCAAATGAGCAGTTCTTC. This chain connects TRBV6-5 to TRBJ2-1; 14 nucleotides line up with TRBD2. Germline CDR1 MNHEY, CDR2 SVGAGI. This CDR3 is 15 amino acids long. The junction had 10 bases not matched to a gene; V was cut back by 11 bases and J by 7 bases.

This clone was seen at least ten times. The V call is TRBV7-8, the J call TRBJ1-1; D not certain. V was trimmed by 1 base and J by 11 bases, leaving 11 bases between them. The CDR3 totals 12 residues. CDR1 SGHVS and CDR2 FQNEAQ come from the germline V gene. CDR3 sequence reads: CASSLGGTGAFF. The CDR3 DNA follows: TGTGCCAGCAGCTTAGGAGGCACGGGGGCTTTCTTT.

In its sample, this clone was seen a few times. The rearrangement joins TRBV5-4 to TRBJ2-7; tentative D call: TRBD2 (7 bases). Germline assignment: CDR1 SGHNT and CDR2 YYREEE (reference sequence). V lost 4 bases and J lost 4, with 18 bases in between. CDR3 length equals 15 residues. The CDR3 nucleotides read TGTGCCAGCAGCCTTACGGGGAGGGGGGAGTACGAGCAGTACTTC. It specifies CASSLTGRGEYEQYF.

In its sample, this clone was seen many times. The DNA of the CDR3 is TGTGCCAGCAGCCAAGATTTCAGTTCCTATAATTCACCCCTCCACTTT. Its protein product is CASSQDFSSYNSPLHF. The chain recombines TRBV4-2 with TRBJ1-6; D gene uncertain. The CDR3 length is 16 residues. The germline V gene encodes CDR1 LGHNA and CDR2 YNFKEQ. The V gene lost 0 bases and the J gene lost 1 base, with 7 bases spanning the gap.

In its sample, this clone was seen a few times. The chain couples TRBV15 to TRBJ1-2, with 7 nucleotides matching TRBD1. The CDR3 loop spans 13 amino acids. V lost 3 bases, J lost 8 bases, and 6 bases stayed unmatched. Germline V lookup: CDR1 LNHNV, CDR2 YYDKDF (reference sequence). This CDR3 is CATSRNRGQGYTF. CDR3 DNA: TGTGCCACCAGCAGGAACAGGGGACAAGGCTACACCTTC.